These T cell receptor beta chains were read from a single sample in a study of OX40 agonist ivuxolimab in advanced cancers. Produced via immunoSEQ multiplex PCR; TCRdb's table is partial and in-frame only. The data show 85,000 to 100,000 clones, approximately 85% seen once. Sequencing used CD4+ or CD8+ T cells sorted from blood, obtained in a trial of the OX40 agonist ivuxolimab. All receptors derive from an adult with an advanced solid tumor such as melanoma, head and neck, liver or kidney cancer. CDR3s include the opening cysteine and the closing phenylalanine or tryptophan. D genes are given only for firm matches. Only some rows state a clone size, as once, few, many or a class for expanded clones.

J gene: TRBJ1-4; clone size: .; V gene: TRBV5-8; D gene: .; CDR3 DNA: TGTGCCAGCCCGGGGGGAAATGAAAAACTGTTTTTT; CDR3 protein: CASPGGNEKLFF
J gene: TRBJ1-1; clone size: .; V gene: TRBV19; D gene: TRBD1; CDR3 DNA: TGTGCCAGTAGTCCAGGGGGGGGGAAGGTCTTGGCCACTGAAGCTTTCTTT; CDR3 protein: CASSPGGGKVLATEAFF
J gene: TRBJ2-7; clone size: .; V gene: TRBV5-6; D gene: .; CDR3 DNA: TGTGCCAGCAGCCTTGGTCGTAACGAGCAGTACTTC; CDR3 protein: CASSLGRNEQYF
J gene: TRBJ2-1; clone size: .; V gene: TRBV28; D gene: TRBD1; CDR3 DNA: TGTGCCAGCAGTTTTCAGGGGGCCAGCGCCTACAATGAGCAGTTCTTC; CDR3 protein: CASSFQGASAYNEQFF
J gene: TRBJ2-2; clone size: .; V gene: TRBV27; D gene: TRBD1; CDR3 DNA: TGTGCCAGCAGTTCGGGACAGGGGGCCGGGGAGCTGTTTTTT; CDR3 protein: CASSSGQGAGELFF
J gene: TRBJ1-2; clone size: .; V gene: TRBV6-5; D gene: .; CDR3 DNA: TGTGCCAGCAATAGGGGAGCGTATGGCTACACCTTC; CDR3 protein: CASNRGAYGYTF
J gene: TRBJ2-3; clone size: .; V gene: TRBV7-9; D gene: .; CDR3 DNA: TGTGCCACCGTCCGGGGGGCCGCTGGAGATACGCAGTATTTT; CDR3 protein: CATVRGAAGDTQYF
J gene: TRBJ2-7; clone size: once; V gene: TRBV2; D gene: TRBD1; CDR3 DNA: TGTGCCAGCAGGGACAGGGGAGGCTACGAGCAGTACTTC; CDR3 protein: CASRDRGGYEQYF
J gene: TRBJ2-1; clone size: .; V gene: TRBV9; D gene: .; CDR3 DNA: TGTGCCAGCAGCCCAGGCGTCCGACTGCCCGAGAGCAATGAGCAGTTCTTC; CDR3 protein: CASSPGVRLPESNEQFF
J gene: TRBJ2-1; clone size: .; V gene: TRBV27; D gene: .; CDR3 DNA: TGTGCCAGCACCCGGGGGGCCCCAGGCAATGAGCAGTTCTTC; CDR3 protein: CASTRGAPGNEQFF
J gene: TRBJ2-5; clone size: once; V gene: TRBV6-1; D gene: TRBD2; CDR3 DNA: TGTGCCAGCAGTGAACTAGCGGGATTCGAGACCCAGTACTTC; CDR3 protein: CASSELAGFETQYF
J gene: TRBJ1-5; clone size: .; V gene: TRBV28; D gene: .; CDR3 DNA: TGTGCCAGCAGTGCCGGGACCGTTAGCAATCAGCCCCAGCATTTT; CDR3 protein: CASSAGTVSNQPQHF
J gene: TRBJ1-2; clone size: .; V gene: TRBV28; D gene: .; CDR3 DNA: TGTGCCAGCAGTTTGAGGTCTAACTATGGCTACACCTTC; CDR3 protein: CASSLRSNYGYTF
J gene: TRBJ2-7; clone size: .; V gene: TRBV5-4; D gene: .; CDR3 DNA: TGTGCCAGCAGCTTGGACAGAGCCTACGAGCAGTACTTC; CDR3 protein: CASSLDRAYEQYF
J gene: TRBJ2-3; clone size: .; V gene: TRBV2; D gene: .; CDR3 DNA: TGTGCCAGCAGACCACGGGGCGAGGGCACAGATACGCAGTATTTT; CDR3 protein: CASRPRGEGTDTQYF
J gene: TRBJ1-1; clone size: once; V gene: TRBV21-1; D gene: .; CDR3 DNA: TGTGCCAGCAGCCAATACAGGCGAGGGGGCCAGGTCACTGAAGCTTTCTTT; CDR3 protein: CASSQYRRGGQVTEAFF
J gene: TRBJ2-3; clone size: .; V gene: TRBV19; D gene: TRBD2; CDR3 DNA: TGTGCCAGTAGTATGGGCAGCGGGAGTGTCGCAGATACGCAGTATTTT; CDR3 protein: CASSMGSGSVADTQYF
J gene: TRBJ2-1; clone size: .; V gene: TRBV7-3; D gene: TRBD2; CDR3 DNA: TGTGCCAGCAGCCTTCTAGCGGGAGGGCCGGGCGTTGAGCAGTTCTTC; CDR3 protein: CASSLLAGGPGVEQFF
J gene: TRBJ2-1; clone size: .; V gene: TRBV2; D gene: TRBD1; CDR3 DNA: TGTGCCAGCAGCTCGGTGACGGGGACAGCATACAATGAGCAGTTCTTC; CDR3 protein: CASSSVTGTAYNEQFF
J gene: TRBJ2-5; clone size: .; V gene: TRBV7-8; D gene: TRBD2; CDR3 DNA: TGTGCCAGCAGTTTTATGCTAGCGGGAGGGCTGGAGACCCAGTACTTC; CDR3 protein: CASSFMLAGGLETQYF
J gene: TRBJ2-3; clone size: .; V gene: TRBV18; D gene: .; CDR3 DNA: TGTGCCAGCTCACCACCAAAGTCTGGAGATACGCAGTATTTT; CDR3 protein: CASSPPKSGDTQYF
J gene: TRBJ2-3; clone size: .; V gene: TRBV18; D gene: .; CDR3 DNA: TGTGCCAGCTCCCTCCTTCCTTGGGGCACAGATACGCAGTATTTT; CDR3 protein: CASSLLPWGTDTQYF
J gene: TRBJ1-5; clone size: .; V gene: TRBV4-1; D gene: .; CDR3 DNA: TGCGCCAGCAGCCAAGATCCGGGGGGCAGGGTTGGCAATCAGCCCCAGCATTTT; CDR3 protein: CASSQDPGGRVGNQPQHF
J gene: TRBJ2-2; clone size: .; V gene: TRBV10-1; D gene: .; CDR3 DNA: TGCGCCAGCAGTGAGTCGTTCTCAGGGGCCAACACCGGGGAGCTGTTTTTT; CDR3 protein: CASSESFSGANTGELFF
J gene: TRBJ2-3; clone size: once; V gene: TRBV11-3; D gene: .; CDR3 DNA: TGTGCCAGCAGCTTCGCTCACACAGATACGCAGTATTTT; CDR3 protein: CASSFAHTDTQYF
J gene: TRBJ2-7; clone size: .; V gene: TRBV6-6; D gene: .; CDR3 DNA: TGTGCCAGCAGATACGGACAGAGCTACGAGCAGTACTTC; CDR3 protein: CASRYGQSYEQYF
J gene: TRBJ2-7; clone size: .; V gene: TRBV7-9; D gene: .; CDR3 DNA: TGTGCCAGCAGCTTACGGGATGGGACCTACGAGCAGTACTTC; CDR3 protein: CASSLRDGTYEQYF
J gene: TRBJ2-7; clone size: .; V gene: TRBV19; D gene: .; CDR3 DNA: TGTGCCAGTAGTATAGGAGAGACCTACGAGCAGTACTTC; CDR3 protein: CASSIGETYEQYF
J gene: TRBJ2-7; clone size: .; V gene: TRBV28; D gene: TRBD1; CDR3 DNA: TGTGCCAGCAGTTTCCCGGGGACAGGCCTGTACGAGCAGTACTTC; CDR3 protein: CASSFPGTGLYEQYF
J gene: TRBJ2-7; clone size: once; V gene: TRBV7-7; D gene: .; CDR3 DNA: TGTGTAAGGGGCTCCTACGAGCAGTACTTC; CDR3 protein: CVRGSYEQYF
J gene: TRBJ2-7; clone size: few; V gene: TRBV5-1; D gene: .; CDR3 DNA: TGCGCCAGCAGCTCAGGGGGAGGGCCGAACGAGCAGTACTTC; CDR3 protein: CASSSGGGPNEQYF
J gene: TRBJ1-2; clone size: .; V gene: TRBV7-3; D gene: .; CDR3 DNA: TGTGCCAGCAGCCCGGACGGGCTTGGCTACACCTTC; CDR3 protein: CASSPDGLGYTF
J gene: TRBJ2-2; clone size: few; V gene: TRBV13; D gene: TRBD2; CDR3 DNA: TGTGCCAGCAGCTTGGCGGGGGCGAACACCGGGGAGCTGTTTTTT; CDR3 protein: CASSLAGANTGELFF
J gene: TRBJ2-7; clone size: .; V gene: TRBV7-2; D gene: TRBD1; CDR3 DNA: TGTGCCAGCAGCTCCCGGGACAGGGATCCCTACGAGCAGTACTTC; CDR3 protein: CASSSRDRDPYEQYF
J gene: TRBJ2-6; clone size: .; V gene: TRBV18; D gene: TRBD2; CDR3 DNA: TGTGCCAGCTCACCGACTAGCGGGAGTCCTGGGGCCAACGTCCTGACTTTC; CDR3 protein: CASSPTSGSPGANVLTF
J gene: TRBJ2-3; clone size: .; V gene: TRBV12-5; D gene: .; CDR3 DNA: TGTGCTAGTGGTTTGCTACAGGGACCCACAGATACGCAGTATTTT; CDR3 protein: CASGLLQGPTDTQYF